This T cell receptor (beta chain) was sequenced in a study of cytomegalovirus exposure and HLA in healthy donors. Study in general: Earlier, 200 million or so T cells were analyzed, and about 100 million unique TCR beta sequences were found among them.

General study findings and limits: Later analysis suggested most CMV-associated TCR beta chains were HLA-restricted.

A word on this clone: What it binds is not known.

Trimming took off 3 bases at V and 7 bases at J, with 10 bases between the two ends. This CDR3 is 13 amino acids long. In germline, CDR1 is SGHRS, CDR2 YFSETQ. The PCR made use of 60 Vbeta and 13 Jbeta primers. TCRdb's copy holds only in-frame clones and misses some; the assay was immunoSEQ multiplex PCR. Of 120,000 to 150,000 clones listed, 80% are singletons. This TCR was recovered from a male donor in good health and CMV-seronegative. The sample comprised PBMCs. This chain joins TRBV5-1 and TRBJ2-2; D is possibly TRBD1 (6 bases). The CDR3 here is CASSSQGDGELFF. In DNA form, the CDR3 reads TGCGCCAGCAGCTCACAGGGAGACGGGGAGCTGTTTTTT.